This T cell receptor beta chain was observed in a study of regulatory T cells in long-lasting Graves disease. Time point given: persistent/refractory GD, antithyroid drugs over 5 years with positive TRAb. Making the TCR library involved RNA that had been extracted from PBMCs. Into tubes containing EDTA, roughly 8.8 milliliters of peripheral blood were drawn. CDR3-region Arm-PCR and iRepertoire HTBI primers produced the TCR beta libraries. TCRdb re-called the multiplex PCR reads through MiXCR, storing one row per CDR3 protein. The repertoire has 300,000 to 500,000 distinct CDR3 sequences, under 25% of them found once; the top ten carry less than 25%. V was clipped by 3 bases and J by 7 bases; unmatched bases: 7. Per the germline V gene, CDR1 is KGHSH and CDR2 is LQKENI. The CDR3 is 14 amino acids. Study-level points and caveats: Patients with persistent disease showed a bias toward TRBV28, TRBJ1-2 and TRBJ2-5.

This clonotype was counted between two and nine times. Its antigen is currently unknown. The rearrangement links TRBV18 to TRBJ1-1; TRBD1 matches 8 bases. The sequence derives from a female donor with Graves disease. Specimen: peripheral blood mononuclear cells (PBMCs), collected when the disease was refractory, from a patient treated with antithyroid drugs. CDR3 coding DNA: TGTGCCAGCTCACCGGACAGGGTAACCAGTGAAGCTTTCTTT. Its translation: CASSPDRVTSEAFF. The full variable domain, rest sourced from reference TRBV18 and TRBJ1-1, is NAGVMQNPRHLVRRRGQEARLRCSPMKGHSHVYWYRQLPEEGLKFMVYLQKENIIDESGMPKERFSAEFPKEGPSILRIQQVVRGDSAAYFCASSPDRVTSEAFFGQGTRLTVV.